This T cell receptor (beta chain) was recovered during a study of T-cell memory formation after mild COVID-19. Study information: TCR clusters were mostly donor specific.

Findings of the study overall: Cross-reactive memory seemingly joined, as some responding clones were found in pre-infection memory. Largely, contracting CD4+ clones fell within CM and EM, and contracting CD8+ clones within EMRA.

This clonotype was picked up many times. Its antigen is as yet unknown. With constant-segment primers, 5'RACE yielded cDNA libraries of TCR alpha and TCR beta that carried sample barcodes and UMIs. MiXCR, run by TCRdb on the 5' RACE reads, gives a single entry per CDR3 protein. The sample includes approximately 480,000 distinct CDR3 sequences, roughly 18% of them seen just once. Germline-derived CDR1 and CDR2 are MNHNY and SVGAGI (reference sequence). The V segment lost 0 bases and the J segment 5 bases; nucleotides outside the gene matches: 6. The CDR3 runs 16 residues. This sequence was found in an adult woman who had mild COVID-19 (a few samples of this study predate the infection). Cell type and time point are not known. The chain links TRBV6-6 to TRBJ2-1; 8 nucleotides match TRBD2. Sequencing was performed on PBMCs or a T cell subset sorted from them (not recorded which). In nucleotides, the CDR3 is TGTGCCAGCAGTTACTCTACGCGACTAGCGAACAATGAGCAGTTCTTC. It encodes CASSYSTRLANNEQFF.